The 28 T cell receptor beta chains below come from one sample, sequenced in a study of T cell responses to AZD1222 COVID-19 vaccine. Here immunoSEQ multiplex PCR was the method, and the copy in TCRdb shows in-frame clones only, minus some. This table holds about 97,000 clones, about 89% found once. The specimen was peripheral blood, collected on day 0 of AZD1222 vaccination. All receptors come from an adult in good health.

J is TRBJ1-2 and V is TRBV5-6; D gene unclear. Per the germline V gene, CDR1 is SGHDT and CDR2 is YYEEEE. V lost 0 bases, J lost 4 bases, and 10 bases lay in between. The CDR3 covers 14 residues. CDR3 region: CASSLVGVRYGYTF. The CDR3 DNA sequence: TGTGCCAGCAGCTTGGTGGGAGTTCGCTATGGCTACACCTTC.

This rearrangement joins TRBV20-1 to TRBJ2-7; D unresolved. Germline assignment: CDR1 DFQATT and CDR2 SNEGSKA (reference sequence). This CDR3 is built from 13 residues. V lost 3 bases and J 3 bases, leaving 12 bases between the germline ends. The CDR3, as DNA: TGCAGTGCTAGTCAAAGGGCCGGCTACGAGCAGTACTTC. This translates into CSASQRAGYEQYF.

This clone occurred once. The CDR3 nucleotides read TGTGCCAGCAGCCCCCAGGGCTATGGCTACACCTTC. Protein sequence: CASSPQGYGYTF. The chain couples TRBV11-2 to TRBJ1-2, with D perhaps matching TRBD1 (5 bases). Germline V gives CDR1 SGHAT, CDR2 FQNNGV. The CDR3 extends over 12 amino acids. V lost 5 bases and J lost 4, with 8 bases in between.

The chain employs TRBV28 and TRBJ1-2, with D perhaps TRBD1 (5 bases). V lost 7 bases and J lost 2, with 11 bases in between. CDR1 is MDHEN and CDR2 is SYDVKM in the germline V gene. The CDR3 consists of 13 residues. CDR3 DNA sequence: TGTGCCAGCACCACCGGGGCCAACTATGGCTACACCTTC. This codes for CASTTGANYGYTF.

The V and J genes are TRBV2 and TRBJ1-1; tentative D call: TRBD1 (6 bases). V lost 9 bases and J 7 bases, leaving 18 bases between the germline ends. The CDR3 has 13 residues. The germline V gene encodes CDR1 SNHLY and CDR2 FYNNEI. The CDR3 DNA follows: TGTGCCAGACAGGGACGGTTGAATGGTGAAGCTTTCTTT. As protein: CARQGRLNGEAFF.

This clone was seen more than once but under ten times. The gene calls are TRBV7-2 and TRBJ1-5; D remains ambiguous. V lost 2 bases, J lost 7 bases, and 15 bases lay in between. CDR1 and CDR2 from the germline V gene are SGHTA and FQGNSA. The CDR3 totals 15 residues. DNA of the CDR3: TGTGCCAGCAGCTTATTGGCCGGGAATCGGCAGCCCCAGCATTTT. Its protein product is CASSLLAGNRQPQHF.

The chain links TRBV5-1 to TRBJ2-1; D gene unclear. The length of the CDR3 is 19 residues. Trimming left V 2 bases short and J 5 bases short, with 26 bases between. Per the germline V gene, CDR1 is SGHRS and CDR2 is YFSETQ. The CDR3 DNA follows: TGCGCCAGCAGCTTTTTGGGCGACGCCAAGAATGGGAAAGACAATGAGCAGTTCTTC. It codes for CASSFLGDAKNGKDNEQFF.

The chain joins TRBV6-1 to TRBJ2-5; D unclear. V dropped 2 bases and J dropped 2 bases, with 6 bases sitting between them. Per the germline V gene, CDR1 is MNHNS and CDR2 is SASEGT. This CDR3 is 13 amino acids long. Here the CDR3 reads CASSEIKQETQYF. Here the CDR3 DNA reads TGTGCCAGCAGTGAAATAAAGCAAGAGACCCAGTACTTC.

This clone was detected only once. This chain uses TRBV28 with TRBJ2-5; maybe TRBD2 (7 bases). V shed 3 bases and J shed 13 bases, with 21 bases lying between them. Germline V CDR1 and CDR2: MDHEN, SYDVKM. CDR3 size: 14 residues. Here the CDR3 DNA reads TGTGCCAGCAGTTTTCGGGGGGCCGTCAGCGCCCGGTACTTC. It codes for CASSFRGAVSARYF.

In this sample, this clone turned up once. This chain uses TRBV10-1 with TRBJ2-7; TRBD2 aligns across 11 bases. V lost 6 bases to trimming and J lost 5 bases; unmatched junction nucleotides: 15. The CDR3 contains 17 residues. Germline lookup yields CDR1 WNHNN and CDR2 SYGVQD (reference sequence). In nucleotides, the CDR3 is TGCGCCAGCAGCGCGCACCGGACTAGCGGGCCCCTCGACGAGCAGTACTTC. Amino acid sequence: CASSAHRTSGPLDEQYF.

V is TRBV7-2 and J is TRBJ1-2, with D uncertain. The CDR3 consists of 12 residues. V dropped 2 bases and J dropped 10 bases, with 11 bases sitting between them. In germline, CDR1 is SGHTA, CDR2 FQGNSA. CDR3 sequence (DNA): TGTGCCAGCAGCTTAAAAAGACCCCACTACACCTTC. This gives the protein CASSLKRPHYTF.

The rearrangement uses TRBV19 and TRBJ1-5, with D perhaps matching TRBD1 (6 bases). The V and J ends lost 4 bases and 6 bases respectively, with 25 bases between them. The CDR3 runs to 18 residues. From germline, CDR1 is LNHDA and CDR2 SQIVND (reference sequence). The CDR3 loop is CASSKDSGAVSRFQPQHF. CDR3 coding DNA: TGTGCCAGTAGTAAGGACAGTGGGGCGGTAAGTAGGTTTCAGCCCCAGCATTTT.

The chain links TRBV6-5 to TRBJ1-3, with D possibly being TRBD1 (6 bases). This CDR3 contains 15 residues. Trimming stripped 7 bases from V and 4 bases from J, with 17 bases between. CDR1 MNHEY and CDR2 SVGAGI come from the germline V gene. The CDR3 DNA reads as TGTGCCAGCATCAAGACAGGCCTGGGAGGAAACACCATATATTTT. It is translated as CASIKTGLGGNTIYF.

The V call is TRBV28, the J call TRBJ2-7; D gene uncertain. Trimming pared 7 bases from V and 7 bases from J, leaving 20 bases between. The CDR3 runs 14 residues. The germline V gene has CDR1 MDHEN and CDR2 SYDVKM. The chain's CDR3 is CASTRKGTTGEQYF. In DNA, the CDR3 is TGTGCCAGCACTAGAAAGGGAACGACTGGGGAGCAGTACTTC.

The chain couples TRBV28 to TRBJ2-7; 7 bases align to TRBD2. Per germline, CDR1 MDHEN and CDR2 SYDVKM. There are 14 residues in the CDR3. After removal of 3 bases from V and 3 bases from J, the junction contained 5 bases not matched to a gene. This CDR3 is CASSLDAGVYEQYF. The CDR3 nucleotides are TGTGCCAGCAGTTTGGATGCGGGAGTCTACGAGCAGTACTTC.

V and J are TRBV5-1 and TRBJ1-1, with TRBD1 identical over 8 bases. J gave up 5 bases and V 4 bases, and 4 bases lay outside the gene matches. The length of the CDR3 is 13 residues. In germline, CDR1 is SGHRS, CDR2 YFSETQ. CDR3 nucleotides: TGCGCCAGCAGCCTAACAGGGGGAACTGAAGCTTTCTTT. The encoded protein is CASSLTGGTEAFF. Together with reference TRBV5-1 and TRBJ1-1, the CDR3 gives the full variable domain: KAGVTQTPRYLIKTRGQQVTLSCSPISGHRSVSWYQQTPGQGLQFLFEYFSETQRNKGNFPGRFSGRQFSNSRSEMNVSTLELGDSALYLCASSLTGGTEAFFGQGTRLTVV.

CDR3 coding DNA: TGTGCCAGCAACAAACCCGGGACCTATATCTACGAGCAGTACTTC. It translates to CASNKPGTYIYEQYF. V and J are TRBV28 and TRBJ2-7; D is tentatively TRBD1 or TRBD2 (5 bases each). The germline V gene encodes CDR1 MDHEN and CDR2 SYDVKM. V lost 7 bases to trimming and J lost 3 bases, with 19 bases between them. The CDR3 length is 15 residues.

The gene calls are TRBV4-2 and TRBJ1-4; D gene unclear. V was trimmed by 6 bases and J by 4 bases, leaving 15 bases between them. CDR3 length: 15 residues. Germline CDR1 and CDR2: LGHNA and YNFKEQ. This chain's CDR3 is CASRDRKGLNEKLFF. The CDR3 DNA is TGTGCCAGCAGGGACCGGAAGGGTCTTAATGAAAAACTGTTTTTT.

This chain connects TRBV3-1 (or the pseudogene TRBV3-2) to TRBJ1-1; D is unresolved. This CDR3 region has 14 residues. Trimming removed 5 bases at V and 1 base at J, with 11 bases between. Germline V gene sequence: CDR1 LGHDT, CDR2 YNNKEL (reference sequence). The CDR3 DNA reads as TGTGCCAGCAGCAAAAGGACGGAGAACACTGAAGCTTTCTTT. The encoded protein is CASSKRTENTEAFF.

The chain joins TRBV27 to TRBJ1-2; TRBD1 matches at 10 bases. CDR1 and CDR2 (germline): MNHEY, SMNVEV (reference sequence). CDR3 length: 14 amino acids. V gave up 4 bases and J gave up 7 bases; unmatched junction bases: 6. The CDR3 DNA is TGTGCCAGCAGTTCGCTGGGACAGGGGTTTGGCTACACCTTC. Translated, it gives CASSSLGQGFGYTF.

The chain couples TRBV3-1 (or the pseudogene TRBV3-2) to TRBJ2-1; 15 nucleotides match TRBD2. Losses at the gene ends were 1 base for V and 10 bases for J; bases not matched to a gene: 8. The germline gives CDR1 LGHDT, CDR2 YNNKEL (reference sequence). This CDR3 has 17 residues. The CDR3 here is CASSQGSRTSGRAEQFF. Here the CDR3 DNA reads TGTGCCAGCAGCCAAGGGTCTAGGACTAGCGGGAGGGCGGAGCAGTTCTTC.

The rearrangement joins TRBV6-2 or TRBV6-3 to TRBJ1-2; no firm D call. V lost 0 bases and J 4 bases, leaving 12 bases between the germline ends. Germline CDR1 and CDR2: MNHEY and SVGEGT. The CDR3 covers 15 residues. The CDR3, as DNA: TGTGCCAGCAGTTACTCGGATCGGGTAGGCTATGGCTACACCTTC. Translation gives CASSYSDRVGYGYTF.

The rearrangement uses TRBV7-5 and TRBJ1-2. TRBV7-5 is a listed pseudogene. This CDR3 comprises 11 residues. For the CDR3, the DNA is TGTGCCAGAAGCCGGTTGGGGGGATACACCTTC. It specifies CARSRLGGYTF.

This chain uses TRBV5-4 with TRBJ2-3, with 7 bases that match TRBD1. Per the germline V gene, CDR1 is SGHNT and CDR2 is YYREEE (reference sequence). The CDR3 spans 15 residues. V shed 2 bases, J shed 4 bases, and the junction held 7 bases outside the gene matches. The CDR3 region has the DNA TGTGCCAGCAGCTTTACAGGGGTTCTAGCAGATACGCAGTATTTT. Residues: CASSFTGVLADTQYF. Drawing the rest from reference TRBV5-4 and TRBJ2-3, the complete variable domain is ETGVTQSPTHLIKTRGQQVTLRCSSQSGHNTVSWYQQALGQGPQFIFQYYREEENGRGNFPPRFSGLQFPNYSSELNVNALELDDSALYLCASSFTGVLADTQYFGPGTRLTVL.

This clone was seen more than once but under ten times. This rearrangement joins TRBV19 to TRBJ1-1; no reliable D call. This CDR3 has 13 residues. Germline V gene sequence: CDR1 LNHDA, CDR2 SQIVND (reference sequence). The ends were cut back, 0 bases at V and 4 bases at J, with 6 bases in the middle. CDR3 coding DNA: TGTGCCAGTAGTATAGATCTGGCCACTGAAGCTTTCTTT. The encoded protein is CASSIDLATEAFF.

V and J are TRBV9 and TRBJ2-1; TRBD2 matches at 16 bases. Per germline, CDR1 SGDLS and CDR2 YYNGEE. The V gene end was trimmed by 3 bases and the J gene end by 7 bases; junction bases not matched to a gene: 16. The CDR3 has 20 residues. Written as DNA, the CDR3 is TGTGCCAGCAGCGATAGTGGGACTAGCGGGAGGGCCCTGATTGGAAATGAGCAGTTCTTC. Translating gives CASSDSGTSGRALIGNEQFF.

This chain uses TRBV25-1 with TRBJ1-3; TRBD1 aligns across 8 bases. The CDR3 runs to 15 residues. The germline CDR1 and CDR2 sequences are MGHDK and SYGVNS. With 6 bases clipped from V and 4 bases from J, the junction kept 8 bases outside the gene matches. CDR3 DNA sequence: TGTGCCAGCAGCGATGACAGGGGAGGGGGAAACACCATATATTTT. Amino acid sequence: CASSDDRGGGNTIYF.

The CDR3 region has the DNA TGTGCCAGCACTCGCGGCGTGGGGGAGACCCAGTACTTC. This codes for CASTRGVGETQYF. V is TRBV28 and J is TRBJ2-5; D remains unclear. Trimming pared 7 bases from V and 5 bases from J, leaving 14 bases between. Germline CDR1 reads MDHEN; CDR2 reads SYDVKM. This CDR3 comprises 13 residues.